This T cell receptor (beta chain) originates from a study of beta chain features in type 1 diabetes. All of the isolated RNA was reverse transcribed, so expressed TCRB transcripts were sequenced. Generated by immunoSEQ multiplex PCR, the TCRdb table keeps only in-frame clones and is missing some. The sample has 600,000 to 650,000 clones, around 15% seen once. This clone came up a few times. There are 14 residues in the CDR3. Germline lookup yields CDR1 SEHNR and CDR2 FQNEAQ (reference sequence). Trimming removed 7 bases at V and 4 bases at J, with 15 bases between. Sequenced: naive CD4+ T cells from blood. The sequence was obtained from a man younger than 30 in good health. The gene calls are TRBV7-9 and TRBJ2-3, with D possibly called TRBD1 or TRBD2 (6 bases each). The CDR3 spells CASTLTGAPDTQYF. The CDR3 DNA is TGTGCCAGCACCCTTACGGGGGCCCCAGATACGCAGTATTTT.